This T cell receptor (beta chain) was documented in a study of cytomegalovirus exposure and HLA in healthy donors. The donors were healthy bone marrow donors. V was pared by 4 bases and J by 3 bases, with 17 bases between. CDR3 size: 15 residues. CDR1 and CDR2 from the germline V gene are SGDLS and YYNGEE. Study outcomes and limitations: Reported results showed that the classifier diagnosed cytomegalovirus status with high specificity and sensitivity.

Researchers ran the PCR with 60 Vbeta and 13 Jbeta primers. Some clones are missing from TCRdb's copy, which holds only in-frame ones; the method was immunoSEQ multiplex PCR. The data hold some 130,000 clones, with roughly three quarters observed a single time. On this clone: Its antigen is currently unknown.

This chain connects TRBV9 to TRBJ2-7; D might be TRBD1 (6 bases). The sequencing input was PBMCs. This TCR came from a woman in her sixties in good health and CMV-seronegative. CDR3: CASSPGTGTDYEQYF. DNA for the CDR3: TGTGCCAGCAGCCCAGGCACAGGGACGGACTACGAGCAGTACTTC.